One and the same sample provided the 31 T cell receptor beta chains below, sequenced in a study of cytomegalovirus exposure and HLA in healthy donors. 60 Vbeta and 13 Jbeta primers were used in PCR. The assay was immunoSEQ multiplex PCR, and TCRdb's table has in-frame clones only and misses some. This table holds about 130,000 clones, 80% found once. The specimen was PBMCs. These receptors all come from a male donor in good health and CMV-seronegative.

The chain carries TRBV2 and TRBJ2-5; maybe TRBD1 (5 bases). The ends were cut back, 3 bases at V and 5 bases at J, with 13 bases in the middle. This CDR3 region has 14 residues. Germline V gene lookup returns CDR1 SNHLY and CDR2 FYNNEI. The CDR3 region is CASSELKGQETQYF. CDR3 DNA sequence: TGTGCCAGCAGTGAGTTAAAGGGGCAGGAGACCCAGTACTTC.

DNA of the CDR3: TGTGCCAGCAGCTCCTCCCTGGGCGGACAGGGTGCCTACGAGCAGTACTTC. It specifies CASSSSLGGQGAYEQYF. This rearrangement joins TRBV7-9 to TRBJ2-5; TRBD1 aligns across 8 bases. The J call may not be correct, given that the DNA end is closer to TRBJ2-7. The CDR3 loop spans 17 amino acids. Germline V gene lookup returns CDR1 SEHNR and CDR2 FQNEAQ (reference sequence).

The chain uses TRBV4-1 and TRBJ2-7; 11 bases match TRBD2. The V segment lost 0 bases and the J segment 4 bases; nucleotides outside the gene matches: 8. The CDR3 runs to 17 residues. CDR1 MGHRA and CDR2 YSYEKL come from the germline V gene. The CDR3 DNA is TGCGCCAGCAGCCAAGAAGTGGGAACTAGCGGGGGTTACGAGCAGTACTTC. Protein product: CASSQEVGTSGGYEQYF.

The chain employs TRBV7-8 and TRBJ2-6; TRBD1 agrees at 7 bases. Germline lookup yields CDR1 SGHVS and CDR2 FQNEAQ. With 3 bases clipped from V and 1 base from J, the junction kept 12 bases outside the gene matches. The CDR3 totals 19 residues. The DNA for the CDR3 is TGTGCCAGCAGCTTTCGGACAGGAAAACCGCTGTCTGGGGCCAACGTCCTGACTTTC. Translated, it gives CASSFRTGKPLSGANVLTF. The complete variable domain, with remaining parts taken from reference TRBV7-8 and TRBJ2-6, reads GAGVSQSPRYKVAKRGQDVALRCDPISGHVSLFWYQQALGQGPEFLTYFQNEAQLDKSGLPSDRFFAERPEGSVSTLKIQRTQQEDSAVYLCASSFRTGKPLSGANVLTFGAGSRLTVL.

The chain has TRBV6-5 and TRBJ1-3; tentative D call: TRBD1 (5 bases). CDR3 size: 14 residues. Germline V gene sequence: CDR1 MNHEY, CDR2 SVGAGI. V was shortened by 4 bases and J by 4 bases, with 11 bases between the two germline ends. Here the CDR3 reads CASSFQGGGNTIYF. CDR3 DNA sequence: TGTGCCAGCAGTTTCCAGGGTGGCGGAAACACCATATATTTT.

The chain carries TRBV15 and TRBJ1-3; the D gene is possibly TRBD1 (5 bases). The V end was cut by 4 bases, the J end by 3 bases, with 10 bases between. CDR1 and CDR2 (germline): LNHNV, YYDKDF (reference sequence). The CDR3 covers 14 residues. The CDR3 nucleotides are TGTGCCACCAGCACGGGACTAATTGGAAACACCATATATTTT. Its protein product is CATSTGLIGNTIYF.

Written as DNA, the CDR3 is TGTGCCAGCAGCTTGGATATAGAGAGACAGCCGCACACCGGGGAGCTGTTTTTT. It encodes CASSLDIERQPHTGELFF. This chain links TRBV5-5 with TRBJ2-2, with D possibly TRBD1 on 5 matching bases. CDR1 SGHKS and CDR2 YYEKEE come from the germline V gene (reference sequence). Trimming removed 0 bases from V and 3 bases from J, with 18 bases in between. The CDR3 is 18 residues long. Using reference TRBV5-5 and TRBJ2-2 for the parts outside the CDR3, the full variable domain is DAGVTQSPTHLIKTRGQQVTLRCSPISGHKSVSWYQQVLGQGPQFIFQYYEKEERGRGNFPDRFSARQFPNYSSELNVNALLLGDSALYLCASSLDIERQPHTGELFFGEGSRLTVL.

This chain links TRBV28 with TRBJ1-6, with 8 positions matching TRBD1. The V gene end was trimmed by 5 bases and the J gene end by 12 bases; junction bases not matched to a gene: 6. The V gene's germline CDR1 is MDHEN and CDR2 SYDVKM. The length of the CDR3 is 13 residues. The DNA of the CDR3 is TGTGCCAGCAGTGGCCGACAGGGGCAACCCCTCCACTTT. The encoded protein is CASSGRQGQPLHF.

CDR3 in amino acids: CASSSPGQAYEQYF. CDR3 bases: TGTGCCAGCAGTTCGCCGGGACAGGCATACGAGCAGTACTTC. The chain uses TRBV28 and TRBJ2-7; the match to TRBD1 covers 8 bases. Germline V CDR1 and CDR2: MDHEN, SYDVKM. The CDR3 runs to 14 residues. The V and J ends lost 4 bases and 4 bases, in that order; junction bases with no gene match: 6.

The chain carries TRBV30 and TRBJ1-3; D perhaps matches TRBD1 (5 bases). Deletions cut 3 bases from V and 7 bases from J, with 10 bases between. This CDR3 is built from 12 residues. The germline V gene encodes CDR1 GTSNPN and CDR2 SVGIG (reference sequence). CDR3 sequence: CAWSGGRNTIYF. The CDR3 DNA reads TGTGCCTGGAGCGGGGGTCGGAACACCATATATTTT.

V gene TRBV7-9 combines with J gene TRBJ2-5, with a tentative D call TRBD1 (5 bases). Trimming took 5 bases from V and 1 from J, leaving 11 bases between them. This CDR3 spans 14 amino acids. Germline assignment: CDR1 SEHNR and CDR2 FQNEAQ (reference sequence). The CDR3 DNA reads as TGTGCCAGCAGCACACAGGCCCCCCAAGAGACCCAGTACTTC. Translation: CASSTQAPQETQYF.

The chain links TRBV7-8 to TRBJ1-2, with a possible D match to TRBD1 (6 bases). V was clipped by 1 base and J by 7 bases, with 13 bases between them. This CDR3 is 14 amino acids long. The germline V gene has CDR1 SGHVS and CDR2 FQNEAQ. The CDR3 loop is CASSLVGGASGYTF. The CDR3 DNA sequence: TGTGCCAGCAGCTTAGTAGGGGGGGCGTCTGGCTACACCTTC.

The chain is built from TRBV28 and TRBJ2-5; maybe TRBD1 (5 bases). The last part of the DNA fits TRBJ2-7 better; the J call may be wrong. The CDR3 covers 13 residues. The germline V gene has CDR1 MDHEN and CDR2 SYDVKM. CDR3 in amino acids: CASSLSRVYEQYF. As DNA, the CDR3 is TGTGCCAGCAGTTTATCCAGGGTCTACGAGCAGTACTTC.

The gene calls are TRBV11-2 and TRBJ1-6, with TRBD1 matching over 7 bases. CDR3 length equals 16 residues. Germline CDR1 and CDR2: SGHAT and FQNNGV. The V segment lost 1 base and the J segment 2 bases; nucleotides outside the gene matches: 2. The CDR3 loop reads CASSLAGTAYNSPLHF. The DNA for the CDR3 is TGTGCCAGCAGCTTAGCCGGGACAGCCTATAATTCACCCCTCCACTTT.

The chain is built from TRBV6-1 and TRBJ1-5; D is perhaps TRBD1 (6 bases). CDR1 is MNHNS and CDR2 is SASEGT in the germline V gene. The CDR3 totals 13 residues. V lost 2 bases and J lost 6, with 8 bases in between. The CDR3 coding sequence is TGTGCCAGCAGTGAAACAGGGATTCAGCCCCAGCATTTT. Translating it yields CASSETGIQPQHF.

The chain recombines TRBV7-3 with TRBJ2-5; 9 bases map to TRBD1. The DNA end lines up better with TRBJ2-7; the J call may be wrong. The CDR3 length is 15 residues. The germline gives CDR1 SGHTA, CDR2 FQGTGA. This CDR3 reads CASSWGQGKGYEQYF. CDR3 DNA sequence: TGTGCCAGCAGCTGGGGACAGGGAAAGGGTTACGAGCAGTACTTC.

Remarks on this clone: Other DNA sequences from this sample encode an identical CDR3 as well. The chain is built from TRBV5-1 and TRBJ2-1; D may be TRBD1 (6 bases). Trimming pared 4 bases from V and 4 bases from J, leaving 9 bases between. The CDR3 is 13 amino acids. Germline lookup yields CDR1 SGHRS and CDR2 YFSETQ. For the CDR3, the DNA is TGCGCCAGCAGCCTGGACAGTTACAATGAGCAGTTCTTC. Protein sequence: CASSLDSYNEQFF.

The chain has TRBV18 and TRBJ1-3; 8 nucleotides match TRBD1. This CDR3 is built from 16 residues. Losses at the gene ends were 3 bases for V and 0 bases for J; bases not matched to a gene: 4. Germline values: CDR1 KGHSH, CDR2 LQKENI. For the CDR3, the DNA is TGTGCCAGCTCACCGGGACAGGCCATCTCTGGAAACACCATATATTTT. Its protein product is CASSPGQAISGNTIYF.

The rearrangement joins TRBV5-1 to TRBJ2-5; 14 nucleotides match TRBD2. Unmatched junction bases numbered 8, after V lost 4 bases and J lost 3 bases. The CDR3 contains 17 residues. Per the germline V gene, CDR1 is SGHRS and CDR2 is YFSETQ. Written as DNA, the CDR3 is TGCGCCAGCAGCATGGGGACTAGCGGGGGATTAAAAGAGACCCAGTACTTC. It translates to CASSMGTSGGLKETQYF.

This clone was picked up a small number of times. The chain employs TRBV30 and TRBJ1-1, with D possibly matching TRBD1 (6 bases). This CDR3 has 13 amino acids. Germline CDR1 and CDR2: GTSNPN and SVGIG (reference sequence). The V end was cut by 0 bases, the J end by 11 bases, with 16 bases between. The CDR3 region has the DNA TGTGCCTGGAGTGTACAGGGACACCGGCCGGCTTTCTTT. Amino acid sequence: CAWSVQGHRPAFF.

The rearrangement uses TRBV28 and TRBJ1-1, with no clear D. V was shortened by 2 bases and J by 2 bases, with 6 bases between the two germline ends. The germline V gene encodes CDR1 MDHEN and CDR2 SYDVKM. The CDR3 is made up of 13 amino acids. Here the CDR3 reads CASSLGSNTEAFF. The CDR3 DNA is TGTGCCAGCAGTTTAGGCAGTAACACTGAAGCTTTCTTT.

CDR3 DNA sequence: TGTGCCAGCAGTTGGGAGGGGACAGGGACCTCCTACGAGCAGTACTTC. Protein: CASSWEGTGTSYEQYF. This rearrangement joins TRBV6-5 to TRBJ2-7, with 9 bases aligning to TRBD1. The CDR3 is 16 amino acids. V shed 4 bases and J 0 bases; nucleotides not matched to a gene: 7. CDR1 and CDR2 (germline): MNHEY, SVGAGI.

The chain has TRBV9 and TRBJ2-1, with 10 bases aligning to TRBD2. CDR3 length: 15 amino acids. The germline V gene encodes CDR1 SGDLS and CDR2 YYNGEE. V lost 6 bases to trimming and J lost 7 bases; unmatched junction nucleotides: 10. The CDR3 DNA follows: TGTGCCAGCAAGGCTGCTAGCGGGGGTGGAAATGAGCAGTTCTTC. Its protein is CASKAASGGGNEQFF. The full variable domain, rest sourced from reference TRBV9 and TRBJ2-1, is DSGVTQTPKHLITATGQRVTLRCSPRSGDLSVYWYQQSLDQGLQFLIQYYNGEERAKGNILERFSAQQFPDLHSELNLSSLELGDSALYFCASKAASGGGNEQFFGPGTRLTVL.

The chain combines TRBV7-2 with TRBJ2-7; 7 bases fit TRBD2. J gave up 5 bases and V 6 bases, and 19 bases lay outside the gene matches. Per the germline V gene, CDR1 is SGHTA and CDR2 is FQGNSA. This CDR3 is built from 17 residues. CDR3: CASSSGFGGRQAHEQYF. In DNA, the CDR3 is TGTGCCAGCAGTTCGGGGTTCGGCGGGAGACAAGCCCACGAGCAGTACTTC.

V gene TRBV9 combines with J gene TRBJ2-5; the match to TRBD2 covers 7 bases. J was trimmed by 5 bases and V by 2 bases; bases with no gene match: 6. The germline V gene has CDR1 SGDLS and CDR2 YYNGEE. This CDR3 has 14 residues. As DNA, the CDR3 is TGTGCCAGCAGCGTTGGGGGGGGTAGGGAGACCCAGTACTTC. This encodes CASSVGGGRETQYF.

This rearrangement joins TRBV7-9 to TRBJ2-2; D may be TRBD2 (6 bases). V lost 8 bases and J 1 base, leaving 11 bases between the germline ends. The CDR3 is 14 residues long. Germline V lookup: CDR1 SEHNR, CDR2 FQNEAQ (reference sequence). CDR3 sequence reads: CASRLDGNTGELFF. In DNA form, the CDR3 reads TGTGCCAGCCGACTAGATGGGAACACCGGGGAGCTGTTTTTT.

V is TRBV7-9 and J is TRBJ2-1, with TRBD2 matching over 11 bases. The CDR3 contains 15 residues. Germline CDR1 SEHNR, CDR2 FQNEAQ (reference sequence). V lost 3 bases and J lost 2; bases outside the gene matches: 0. In nucleotides, the CDR3 is TGTGCCAGCAGCTTGACTAGCGGGGCCTACAATGAGCAGTTCTTC. This encodes CASSLTSGAYNEQFF.

The rearrangement joins TRBV7-9 to TRBJ2-3; TRBD1 might be the D (6 bases). V lost 2 bases, J lost 3 bases, and 15 bases lay in between. In germline, CDR1 is SEHNR, CDR2 FQNEAQ (reference sequence). The CDR3 runs 16 residues. The CDR3 protein is CASSLLQGWSTDTQYF. The CDR3 DNA reads as TGTGCCAGCAGCTTATTACAGGGATGGAGTACAGATACGCAGTATTTT. The whole variable domain, remainder taken from reference TRBV7-9 and TRBJ2-3, is DTGVSQNPRHKITKRGQNVTFRCDPISEHNRLYWYRQTLGQGPEFLTYFQNEAQLEKSRLLSDRFSAERPKGSFSTLEIQRTEQGDSAMYLCASSLLQGWSTDTQYFGPGTRLTVL.

This clone came up once. This chain uses TRBV7-2 with TRBJ2-7; 11 nucleotides align to TRBD1. V gave up 3 bases and J gave up 5 bases; unmatched junction bases: 3. The CDR3 is 14 amino acids. CDR1 SGHTA and CDR2 FQGNSA come from the germline V gene. This CDR3 reads CASSLWTGGHEQYF. CDR3 coding DNA: TGTGCCAGCAGCTTGTGGACAGGGGGCCACGAGCAGTACTTC. Complete variable domain (other parts from reference TRBV7-2 and TRBJ2-7): GAGVSQSPSNKVTEKGKDVELRCDPISGHTALYWYRQSLGQGLEFLIYFQGNSAPDKSGLPSDRFSAERTGGSVSTLTIQRTQQEDSAVYLCASSLWTGGHEQYFGPGTRLTVT.

In this sample, this clone turned up a few times. The chain couples TRBV6-1 to TRBJ1-5; no reliable D call. Germline values: CDR1 MNHNS, CDR2 SASEGT. This CDR3 spans 13 amino acids. Trimming took 1 base from V and 4 from J, leaving 5 bases between them. The DNA for the CDR3 is TGTGCCAGCAGTGAAGGTCTAAATCAGCCCCAGCATTTT. It encodes CASSEGLNQPQHF.

The V gene is TRBV18, the J gene TRBJ2-3; 7 bases are shared with TRBD2. The CDR3 sequence is 16 residues long. Per the germline V gene, CDR1 is KGHSH and CDR2 is LQKENI. With V trimmed by 4 bases and J by 3 bases, 10 bases remained unmatched. The CDR3 region is CASSQLAPGVTDTQYF. The DNA for the CDR3 is TGTGCCAGCTCACAACTAGCGCCAGGAGTTACAGATACGCAGTATTTT.